The clone carrying this TCR beta chain was observed many times. Antigen: not known. It was genomic DNA that served as the template for profiling TCR beta VDJ and CDR3. TCRdb ran MiXCR on the reads and lists one entry per CDR3 protein. Counted here are roughly 420,000 distinct CDR3 sequences, just under 70% occurring once; the ten biggest clones make up 3% to 5%. This sample was taken from a study of CD8+CD57+ T cells in acquired aplastic anemia. Study at large: Quantities of DNA derived from sorted CD4+ and CD8+ cells averaged approximately 3 ug. As sequenced from healthy donors, CD4+ cells averaged roughly 10 million reads.

Study-level results: Researchers report that approximately 28 CD8+ CDR3 sequences appeared in both patients and controls.

Germline CDR1 is MGHDK and CDR2 is SYGVNS. CDR3 length: 16 residues. The ends were cut back, 4 bases at V and 0 bases at J, with 12 bases in the middle. The receptor comes from a human donor in good health, serving as a control. The sample taken for sequencing was sorted CD4+, CD8+, or CD8+CD57+ T cells (not recorded which) from PBMCs. The V call is TRBV25-1, the J call TRBJ2-2; D might be TRBD2 (6 bases). The CDR3: CASSVRGGANTGELFF. The CDR3 region has the DNA TGTGCCAGCAGTGTTAGGGGCGGGGCGAACACCGGGGAGCTGTTTTTT.